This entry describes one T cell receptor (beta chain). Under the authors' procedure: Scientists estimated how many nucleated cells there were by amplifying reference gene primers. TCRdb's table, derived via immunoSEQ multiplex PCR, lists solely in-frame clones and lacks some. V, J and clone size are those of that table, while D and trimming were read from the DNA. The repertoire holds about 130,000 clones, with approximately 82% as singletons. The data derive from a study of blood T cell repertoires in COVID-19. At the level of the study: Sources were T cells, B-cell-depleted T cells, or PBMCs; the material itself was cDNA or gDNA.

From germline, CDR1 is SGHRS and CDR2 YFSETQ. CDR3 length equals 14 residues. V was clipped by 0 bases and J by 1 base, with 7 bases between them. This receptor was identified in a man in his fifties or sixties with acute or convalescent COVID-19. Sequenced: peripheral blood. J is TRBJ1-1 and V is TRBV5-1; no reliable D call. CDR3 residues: CASSLDRPNTEAFF. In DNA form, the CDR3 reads TGCGCCAGCAGCTTGGACAGACCGAACACTGAAGCTTTCTTT.